This T cell receptor (beta chain) was sequenced during a study of Tregs in tolerant kidney transplant recipients. FACS sorting followed a roughly 6-day coculture of CFSE-labeled recipient PBMCs with irradiated graft donor PBMCs. In terms of frequency, this clone is medium-sized (0.01 to 0.1%). The target antigen is unknown. The DNA ends 3 residues before the CDR3 does, and the rest of the CDR3 is filled in from the germline J gene. The table came from immunoSEQ multiplex PCR; TCRdb's copy has only in-frame clones and leaves some out. Reported are 1,500 to 2,000 clones; the ten largest clones contain under 20%. This CDR3 is 13 amino acids long. The germline CDR1 and CDR2 sequences are SQVTM and ANQGSEA. Unmatched junction bases numbered 10, after V lost 5 bases and J lost 7 bases.

The specimen was CD4+ T cells from blood cultured with allogeneic cells, collected before the transplant. The clonotype was recovered from a human patient who received a combined kidney and bone marrow transplant. The chain recombines TRBV29-1 with TRBJ1-2; 7 bases align to TRBD1. This CDR3 reads CSVYSTGSGGYTF. The covered CDR3 bases are TGCAGCGTTTACTCGACAGGGTCGGGTGGC.